This T cell receptor beta chain derives from a study of long-term antiretroviral therapy in people with HIV. Unmatched junction bases numbered 7, after V lost 3 bases and J lost 6 bases. Germline V gene lookup returns CDR1 SGHAT and CDR2 FQNNGV. This CDR3 has 15 amino acids. As concerns this clone: Its antigen is unidentified.

Every donor contributed at least one pre-ART and at least two post-ART PBMC samples. General study points: Upon ART, diversity increased but remained lower than transplant donor controls.

Version v3.0 of the immunoSEQ assay was performed at survey level. Target depth was about 35,000-50,000 T-cell genomes per sample. Clones were sequenced by immunoSEQ multiplex PCR, and TCRdb holds only the in-frame ones, with some missing. The repertoire includes under 50,000 clones, 75% to 90% of them detected once, and about 5.7% sits in the top ten. The sample here was unsorted PBMCs, taken 3.1 years after starting antiretroviral therapy. The origin of this receptor is a woman between 45 and 60 years old with HIV. The rearrangement joins TRBV11-2 to TRBJ2-3, with 9 bases aligning to TRBD1. CDR3 nucleotides: TGTGCCAGCAGCTTTGGGACAGGGATAGGTGATACGCAGTATTTT. Translating gives CASSFGTGIGDTQYF.